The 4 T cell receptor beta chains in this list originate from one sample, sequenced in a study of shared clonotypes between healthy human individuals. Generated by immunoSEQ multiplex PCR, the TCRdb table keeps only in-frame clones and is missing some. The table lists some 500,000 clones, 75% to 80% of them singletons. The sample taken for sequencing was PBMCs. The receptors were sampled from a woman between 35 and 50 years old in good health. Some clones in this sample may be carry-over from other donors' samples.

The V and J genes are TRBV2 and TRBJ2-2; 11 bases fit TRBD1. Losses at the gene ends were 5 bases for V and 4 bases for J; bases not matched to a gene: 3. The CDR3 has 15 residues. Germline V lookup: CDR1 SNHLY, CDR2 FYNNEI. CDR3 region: CASSKDRGLTGELFF. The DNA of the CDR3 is TGTGCCAGCAGTAAGGACAGGGGGCTCACCGGGGAGCTGTTTTTT.

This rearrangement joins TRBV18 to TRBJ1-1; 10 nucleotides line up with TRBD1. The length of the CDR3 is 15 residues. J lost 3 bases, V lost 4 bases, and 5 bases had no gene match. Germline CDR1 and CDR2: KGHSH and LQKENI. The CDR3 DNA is TGTGCCAGCTCACACGGACAGGGGGTCGACACTGAAGCTTTCTTT. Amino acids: CASSHGQGVDTEAFF.

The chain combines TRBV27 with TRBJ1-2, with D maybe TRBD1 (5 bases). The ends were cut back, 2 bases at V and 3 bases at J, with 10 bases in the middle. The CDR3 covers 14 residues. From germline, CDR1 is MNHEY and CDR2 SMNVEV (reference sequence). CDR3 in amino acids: CASSLRGADYGYTF. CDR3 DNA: TGTGCCAGCAGTTTAAGGGGCGCGGACTATGGCTACACCTTC.

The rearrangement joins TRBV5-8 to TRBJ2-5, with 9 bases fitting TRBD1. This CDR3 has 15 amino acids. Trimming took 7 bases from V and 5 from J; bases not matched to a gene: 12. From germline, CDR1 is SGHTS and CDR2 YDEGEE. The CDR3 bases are TGTGCCAGCGTGGGGACGGGACAGGGTTGGGAGACCCAGTACTTC. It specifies CASVGTGQGWETQYF.